This T cell receptor (beta chain) was recorded in a study of CD8+ T cells in alopecia areata. Peripheral blood and lesional scalp punch biopsies came from alopecia areata patients. Following extraction, RNA underwent reverse transcription to cDNA, which served as the sequencing template. Profiling relied on immunoSEQ multiplex PCR, and the TCRdb table lists in-frame clones only, not all of them. The table shows 69,000 or so clones, with 55% to 65% occurring only once. Only one count was recorded for this clone. No antigen is known for it. Study-level findings and limits: Scalp samples also yield sequences from resident alphabeta T cells of normal skin. Compared with mice, patients displayed less clear TCR sharing, possibly for HLA-related reasons.

The receptor comes from a human donor with alopecia areata. Here the sequenced sample was CD8+ T cells sorted from blood, taken at week 0.

The CDR3 DNA is TGTGCCAGCAGCTTAGGGACAGAGGGTTACGAGCAGTACTTC. It codes for CASSLGTEGYEQYF. This chain links TRBV11-2 with TRBJ2-7; TRBD1 is a possible D gene (6 bases). Germline CDR1 SGHAT, CDR2 FQNNGV. V was pared by 1 base and J by 4 bases, with 11 bases between. CDR3 size: 14 residues.